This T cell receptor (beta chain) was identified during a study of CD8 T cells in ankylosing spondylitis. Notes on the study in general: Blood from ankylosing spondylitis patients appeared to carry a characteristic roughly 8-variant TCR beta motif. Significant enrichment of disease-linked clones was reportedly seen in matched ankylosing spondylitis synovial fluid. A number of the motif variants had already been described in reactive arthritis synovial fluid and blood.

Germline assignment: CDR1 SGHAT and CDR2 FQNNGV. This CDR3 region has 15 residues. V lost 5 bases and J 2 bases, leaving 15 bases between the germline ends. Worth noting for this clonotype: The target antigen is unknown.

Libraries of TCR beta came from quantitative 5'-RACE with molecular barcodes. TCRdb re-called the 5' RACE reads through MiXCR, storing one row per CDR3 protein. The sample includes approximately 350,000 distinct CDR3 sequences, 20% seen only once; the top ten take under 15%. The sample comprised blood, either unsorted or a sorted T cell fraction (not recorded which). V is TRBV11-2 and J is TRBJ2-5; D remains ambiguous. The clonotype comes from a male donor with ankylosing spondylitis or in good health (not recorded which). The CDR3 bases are TGTGCCAGCAGCGCAACCCCCGGGCCACAAGAGACCCAGTACTTC. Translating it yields CASSATPGPQETQYF.